A selection of T cell receptor beta chains follows, all from one sample in a study of response to subunit inactivated influenza vaccine. From the RT-PCR reads, TCRdb called clonotypes with MiXCR, one entry per CDR3 protein. The data hold roughly 650,000 distinct CDR3 sequences, with approximately 14% observed a single time. Material: PBMCs from blood, obtained about 13 days after vaccination. Receptors originate from a man aged 45 to 65 who received an inactivated influenza vaccine. Both conserved end residues are part of each CDR3. Fields, in order: V gene, D gene, clone size, CDR3 length, J gene, CDR3 protein, CDR3 DNA. A D gene is named only where the DNA matches it firmly. Only part of the rows carry a size: once, few, many, or a class if the clone is expanded.

V: TRBV28; D: NA; size: NA; length: 15; J: TRBJ1-2; CDR3: CASSLIASSVYGYTF; DNA: TGTGCCAGCAGTTTGATCGCTAGTTCCGTCTATGGCTACACCTTC
V: TRBV5-1; D: NA; size: few; length: 14; J: TRBJ2-6; CDR3: CASRPASGANVLTF; DNA: TGCGCCAGCAGGCCGGCCTCTGGGGCCAACGTCCTGACTTTC
V: TRBV10-3; D: TRBD1; size: many; length: 13; J: TRBJ2-4; CDR3: CAIRGQGLNIQYF; DNA: TGTGCCATCAGGGGACAGGGCTTAAACATTCAGTACTTC
V: TRBV7-8; D: NA; size: NA; length: 16; J: TRBJ2-5; CDR3: CASSLRTAGVQETQYF; DNA: TGTGCCAGCAGCTTAAGGACGGCAGGAGTTCAAGAGACCCAGTACTTC
V: TRBV12-3/TRBV12-4; D: TRBD1; size: many; length: 14; J: TRBJ1-2; CDR3: CASSLQGIAYGYTF; DNA: TGTGCCAGCAGTCTACAGGGGATTGCCTATGGCTACACCTTC
V: TRBV6-2/TRBV6-3; D: NA; size: NA; length: 17; J: TRBJ2-2; CDR3: CASSYDTGAVNTGELFF; DNA: TGTGCCAGCAGTTATGATACGGGAGCAGTAAACACCGGGGAGCTGTTTTTT
V: TRBV3-1; D: NA; size: NA; length: 16; J: TRBJ2-2; CDR3: CASSHGSGNPTGELFF; DNA: TGTGCCAGCAGCCATGGTTCGGGGAATCCCACCGGGGAGCTGTTTTTT
V: TRBV10-3; D: TRBD1; size: NA; length: 14; J: TRBJ1-1; CDR3: CATLQGGVNTEAFF; DNA: TGTGCCACCTTACAGGGGGGGGTGAACACTGAAGCTTTCTTT
V: TRBV18; D: NA; size: NA; length: 10; J: TRBJ2-5; CDR3: CASSPETQYF; DNA: TGTGCCAGCTCACCGGAGACCCAGTACTTC
V: TRBV9; D: NA; size: NA; length: 16; J: TRBJ2-2; CDR3: CASSATRVTNTGELFF; DNA: TGTGCCAGCAGCGCCACGAGGGTAACGAACACCGGGGAGCTGTTTTTT
V: TRBV5-1; D: NA; size: NA; length: 15; J: TRBJ2-5; CDR3: CASDVGTLGGETQYF; DNA: TGCGCCAGCGACGTCGGGACTCTTGGGGGAGAGACCCAGTACTTC
V: TRBV4-3; D: TRBD1; size: NA; length: 14; J: TRBJ1-2; CDR3: CASSQDLQGRGYTF; DNA: TGCGCCAGCAGCCAAGATTTACAGGGGAGGGGCTACACCTTC
V: TRBV3-1; D: TRBD1; size: NA; length: 15; J: TRBJ2-4; CDR3: CASSETWTGQNIQYF; DNA: TGTGCCAGCAGTGAAACCTGGACAGGGCAAAACATTCAGTACTTC
V: TRBV20-1; D: NA; size: NA; length: 15; J: TRBJ2-5; CDR3: CSAKPWDWGEGTQYF; DNA: TGCAGTGCTAAACCCTGGGACTGGGGCGAAGGGACCCAGTACTTC
V: TRBV5-1; D: NA; size: many; length: 14; J: TRBJ1-2; CDR3: CASSLERQNYGYTF; DNA: TGCGCCAGCAGCTTGGAACGACAGAACTATGGCTACACCTTC
V: TRBV7-2; D: TRBD2; size: NA; length: 16; J: TRBJ2-3; CDR3: CASSSQSGRPTDTQYF; DNA: TGTGCCAGCAGCTCCCAAAGCGGGAGGCCCACAGATACGCAGTATTTT
V: TRBV20-1; D: TRBD2; size: NA; length: 14; J: TRBJ2-1; CDR3: CSTKRLAGANEQFF; DNA: TGCAGTACTAAAAGACTAGCGGGAGCCAATGAGCAGTTCTTC
V: TRBV10-1; D: NA; size: NA; length: 14; J: TRBJ2-7; CDR3: CASSDIGTSYEQYF; DNA: TGCGCCAGCAGTGATATCGGAACATCCTACGAGCAGTACTTC
V: TRBV29-1; D: TRBD1; size: few; length: 14; J: TRBJ2-7; CDR3: CSVSPGQGSYEQYF; DNA: TGCAGCGTGTCACCGGGACAGGGGTCCTACGAGCAGTACTTC
V: TRBV7-8; D: NA; size: few; length: 18; J: TRBJ1-1; CDR3: CASSLRASGLGSNTEAFF; DNA: TGTGCCAGCAGCCTTAGGGCCTCGGGTTTGGGATCGAACACTGAAGCTTTCTTT
V: TRBV4-1; D: NA; size: few; length: 16; J: TRBJ2-2; CDR3: CASSQVGQKNTGELFF; DNA: TGCGCCAGCAGCCAAGTCGGACAGAAGAACACCGGGGAGCTGTTTTTT
V: TRBV7-2; D: NA; size: NA; length: 15; J: TRBJ2-3; CDR3: CASRAPGGGLGTQYF; DNA: TGTGCCAGCAGAGCCCCAGGGGGGGGCCTGGGGACGCAGTATTTT
V: TRBV5-1; D: TRBD1; size: few; length: 15; J: TRBJ1-4; CDR3: CASSPWDRGSEKLFF; DNA: TGCGCCAGCAGCCCCTGGGACAGGGGTAGTGAAAAACTGTTTTTT
V: TRBV3-1; D: NA; size: few; length: 14; J: TRBJ2-7; CDR3: CASSQNFPPYEQYF; DNA: TGTGCCAGCAGCCAGAACTTCCCACCCTACGAGCAGTACTTC
V: TRBV20-1; D: NA; size: NA; length: 14; J: TRBJ1-1; CDR3: CSAPKYTGDTEAFF; DNA: TGCAGTGCTCCCAAATACACGGGGGACACTGAAGCTTTCTTT
V: TRBV6-1; D: NA; size: many; length: 16; J: TRBJ2-7; CDR3: CASREERYGYRYEQYF; DNA: TGTGCCAGCAGGGAAGAGCGATACGGGTACCGCTACGAGCAGTACTTC
V: TRBV12-3/TRBV12-4; D: NA; size: many; length: 14; J: TRBJ1-1; CDR3: CASRPRSAQSRAFF; DNA: TGTGCCAGCAGACCGAGGTCCGCGCAGTCAAGAGCTTTCTTT
V: TRBV7-8; D: NA; size: NA; length: 16; J: TRBJ2-1; CDR3: CASSDRESDFYNEQFF; DNA: TGTGCCAGCAGCGACCGAGAATCGGACTTTTACAATGAGCAGTTCTTC
V: TRBV15; D: NA; size: few; length: 15; J: TRBJ2-2; CDR3: CATSRDPSYTGELFF; DNA: TGTGCCACCAGCAGAGATCCCAGCTACACCGGGGAGCTGTTTTTT
V: TRBV10-3; D: NA; size: NA; length: 13; J: TRBJ2-1; CDR3: CAISESFHNEQFF; DNA: TGTGCCATCAGTGAGTCGTTCCACAATGAGCAGTTCTTC
V: TRBV5-1; D: NA; size: few; length: 14; J: TRBJ2-5; CDR3: CASSLQALQETQYF; DNA: TGCGCCAGCAGCTTGCAGGCGCTCCAAGAGACCCAGTACTTC
V: TRBV7-6; D: NA; size: few; length: 14; J: TRBJ2-7; CDR3: CASSLESLGYEQYF; DNA: TGTGCCAGCAGCTTAGAAAGCCTCGGCTACGAGCAGTACTTC
V: TRBV3-1; D: NA; size: few; length: 14; J: TRBJ2-1; CDR3: CASSHRAGHNEQFF; DNA: TGTGCCAGCAGCCACCGAGCGGGCCACAATGAGCAGTTCTTC
V: TRBV6-5; D: NA; size: many; length: 14; J: TRBJ2-7; CDR3: CASSYSRSSYEQYF; DNA: TGTGCCAGCAGTTACTCCAGGAGCTCCTACGAGCAGTACTTC